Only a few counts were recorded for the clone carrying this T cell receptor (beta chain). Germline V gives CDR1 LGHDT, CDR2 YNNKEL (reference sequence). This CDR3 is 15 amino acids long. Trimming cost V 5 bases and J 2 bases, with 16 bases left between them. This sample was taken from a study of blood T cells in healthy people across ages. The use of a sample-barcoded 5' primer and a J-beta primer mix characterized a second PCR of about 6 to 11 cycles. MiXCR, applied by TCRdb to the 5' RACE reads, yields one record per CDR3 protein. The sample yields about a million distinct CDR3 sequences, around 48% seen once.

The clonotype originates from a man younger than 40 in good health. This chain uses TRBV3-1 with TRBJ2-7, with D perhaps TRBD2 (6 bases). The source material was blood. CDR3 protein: CASSSHGGRAYEQYF. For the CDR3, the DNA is TGTGCCAGCAGCTCCCACGGAGGGCGCGCCTACGAGCAGTACTTC.